This paragraph reports one T cell receptor beta chain. This entry belongs to a study of T cell responses to AZD1222 COVID-19 vaccine. Germline lookup yields CDR1 KGHSH and CDR2 LQKENI. The CDR3 is 13 residues long. V shed 0 bases and J shed 5 bases, with 7 bases lying between them. Assay used: immunoSEQ multiplex PCR; TCRdb lists only in-frame clones, some missing. The repertoire holds around 130,000 clones, approximately 85% seen once, with 4.5% to 7% in the top ten. The material was peripheral blood, obtained 28 days after the second AZD1222 dose. The V and J genes are TRBV18 and TRBJ1-2; D ambiguous. This receptor was obtained from an adult who received the AZD1222 COVID-19 vaccine. In DNA, the CDR3 is TGTGCCAGCTCACCACCGTCAGTGTATGGCTACACCTTC. Encoded protein: CASSPPSVYGYTF.